Listed below are T cell receptor beta chains from one sample, sequenced in a study of T cells in Graves' hyperthyroidism and ophthalmopathy. A single record per CDR3 protein comes from TCRdb applying MiXCR to the multiplex PCR reads. The data contain over 200,000 distinct CDR3 sequences, about 15% of them singletons. What was sequenced was blood. The receptors were sampled from a woman between 35 and 50 years old with Graves' hyperthyroidism that later progressed to Graves' ophthalmopathy. CDR3s include the opening cysteine and the closing phenylalanine or tryptophan. D genes are given only for firm matches. The size of a clone is reported for some rows only, either as once, few or many, or as a class for expanded clones.

CDR3 DNA: TGTGCCAGCAGTTTCAACCCTAACTATGGCTACACCTTC; CDR3 protein: CASSFNPNYGYTF; clone size: many; D gene: .; J gene: TRBJ1-2; V gene: TRBV28
CDR3 DNA: TGTGCCAGCAGCCAAGGACTAGCGGGGAGCTCCTACGAGCAGTACTTC; CDR3 protein: CASSQGLAGSSYEQYF; clone size: .; D gene: TRBD2; J gene: TRBJ2-7; V gene: TRBV3-1
CDR3 DNA: TGTGCCAGCAGTTCGCTAGCGGGGGACGAGCAGTACTTC; CDR3 protein: CASSSLAGDEQYF; clone size: many; D gene: TRBD2; J gene: TRBJ2-7; V gene: TRBV12-3/TRBV12-4
CDR3 DNA: TGTGCCAGCAGCTTGTTAATTTTGGCCGGGACAGGGAACACCGGGGAGCTGTTTTTT; CDR3 protein: CASSLLILAGTGNTGELFF; clone size: many; D gene: TRBD1; J gene: TRBJ2-2; V gene: TRBV7-9
CDR3 DNA: TGTGCCAGCAGTTACGCCTCGGACGGAGGAAGAGAAAAACTGTTTTTT; CDR3 protein: CASSYASDGGREKLFF; clone size: many; D gene: .; J gene: TRBJ1-4; V gene: TRBV6-2/TRBV6-3
CDR3 DNA: TGTGCCAGCAGTGATGGCAGGTTCACAGATACGCAGTATTTT; CDR3 protein: CASSDGRFTDTQYF; clone size: many; D gene: .; J gene: TRBJ2-3; V gene: TRBV2
CDR3 DNA: TGTGCCAGCAGCGGCCAGACAGGGGGGTTCAATCAGCCCCAGCATTTT; CDR3 protein: CASSGQTGGFNQPQHF; clone size: many; D gene: TRBD1; J gene: TRBJ1-5; V gene: TRBV5-5
CDR3 DNA: TGTGCCAGCAGCCACCGGACAGGGAAGGCCTACAATGAGCAGTTCTTC; CDR3 protein: CASSHRTGKAYNEQFF; clone size: many; D gene: TRBD1; J gene: TRBJ2-1; V gene: TRBV14
CDR3 DNA: TGTGCCAGCAGCTTTTCGAGGGGTCAGCCCCAGCATTTT; CDR3 protein: CASSFSRGQPQHF; clone size: .; D gene: .; J gene: TRBJ1-5; V gene: TRBV7-9
CDR3 DNA: TGTGCCAGCAGTTACGGACCCAACACTGAAGCTTTCTTT; CDR3 protein: CASSYGPNTEAFF; clone size: many; D gene: .; J gene: TRBJ1-1; V gene: TRBV6-5
CDR3 DNA: TGTGCCAGCAGCTCAGTCTACAGGGTTCTAGCCAAAAACATTCAGTACTTC; CDR3 protein: CASSSVYRVLAKNIQYF; clone size: many; D gene: .; J gene: TRBJ2-4; V gene: TRBV7-2
CDR3 DNA: TGTGCCAGCAGTCCAGGACTAGCGGAGAGCTCCTACGAGCAGTACTTC; CDR3 protein: CASSPGLAESSYEQYF; clone size: many; D gene: TRBD2; J gene: TRBJ2-7; V gene: TRBV12-3/TRBV12-4
CDR3 DNA: TGTGCCAGCAGTGAACTAACTTATGGGCGGTTCTTC; CDR3 protein: CASSELTYGRFF; clone size: .; D gene: .; J gene: TRBJ2-1; V gene: TRBV6-1
CDR3 DNA: TGTGCCAGCAGTGTGATGAGGGGCCCTCCCAATGAGCAGTTCTTC; CDR3 protein: CASSVMRGPPNEQFF; clone size: many; D gene: .; J gene: TRBJ2-1; V gene: TRBV6-1
CDR3 DNA: TGTGCCAGCAGTTTATGGGCCGGGAGCTCCTACAATGAGCAGTTCTTC; CDR3 protein: CASSLWAGSSYNEQFF; clone size: many; D gene: .; J gene: TRBJ2-1; V gene: TRBV28
CDR3 DNA: TGTGCCAGCAGAATTCGCGGCTCTGGAAACACCATATATTTT; CDR3 protein: CASRIRGSGNTIYF; clone size: many; D gene: .; J gene: TRBJ1-3; V gene: TRBV12-3/TRBV12-4
CDR3 DNA: TGTGCCAGTAGTATAGGCAACAGGGAGAACACTGAAGCTTTCTTT; CDR3 protein: CASSIGNRENTEAFF; clone size: many; D gene: .; J gene: TRBJ1-1; V gene: TRBV19
CDR3 DNA: TGTGCCAGCTCACCAACCACGACCGTGATCATGAACACTGAAGCTTTCTTT; CDR3 protein: CASSPTTTVIMNTEAFF; clone size: many; D gene: .; J gene: TRBJ1-1; V gene: TRBV18
CDR3 DNA: TGTGCCAGCAGCTTAGGGTCAGGGGGCCTAACCGGGGAGCTGTTTTTT; CDR3 protein: CASSLGSGGLTGELFF; clone size: many; D gene: TRBD1; J gene: TRBJ2-2; V gene: TRBV11-2
CDR3 DNA: TGTGCCAGCCAAATAGGGGGCGGGGAGCTGTTTTTT; CDR3 protein: CASQIGGGELFF; clone size: .; D gene: .; J gene: TRBJ2-2; V gene: TRBV28
CDR3 DNA: TGTGCCAGCAGCCCCTTAAGGGACGTAGCCAGCGAGGCCCAGTACTTC; CDR3 protein: CASSPLRDVASEAQYF; clone size: few; D gene: .; J gene: TRBJ2-5; V gene: TRBV3-1
CDR3 DNA: TGTGCCAGCAGTTACACGGTCCGGGGGTTCGAGGGTCAGCCCCAGCATTTT; CDR3 protein: CASSYTVRGFEGQPQHF; clone size: many; D gene: .; J gene: TRBJ1-5; V gene: TRBV28
CDR3 DNA: TGCGCCAGCAGCCAAGATTGGGCACAGCTCTCTGGAAACACCATATATTTT; CDR3 protein: CASSQDWAQLSGNTIYF; clone size: .; D gene: .; J gene: TRBJ1-3; V gene: TRBV4-1
CDR3 DNA: TGTGCCAGCAGCTCCCGGGCACCGGTGACGCCGAATACGCAGTATTTT; CDR3 protein: CASSSRAPVTPNTQYF; clone size: many; D gene: .; J gene: TRBJ2-3; V gene: TRBV7-8
CDR3 DNA: TGTGCCAGCAGTTCAAGGGGGGGAGTGATTGGCAATGAGCAGTTCTTC; CDR3 protein: CASSSRGGVIGNEQFF; clone size: many; D gene: .; J gene: TRBJ2-1; V gene: TRBV12-3/TRBV12-4
CDR3 DNA: TGTGCCAGCAGTTTCAGTAGCAATCAGCCCCAGCATTTT; CDR3 protein: CASSFSSNQPQHF; clone size: many; D gene: .; J gene: TRBJ1-5; V gene: TRBV12-3/TRBV12-4
CDR3 DNA: TGTGCCTGGACCCGTAGCTCTGGAAACACCATATATTTT; CDR3 protein: CAWTRSSGNTIYF; clone size: many; D gene: .; J gene: TRBJ1-3; V gene: TRBV30
CDR3 DNA: TGTGCCAGCAGCTTACGGCCGAACACCGGGGAGCTGTTTTTT; CDR3 protein: CASSLRPNTGELFF; clone size: many; D gene: .; J gene: TRBJ2-2; V gene: TRBV7-2
CDR3 DNA: TGCAGTGCTAGACCGAATCTAGCGGGCTTAATCTACGAGCAGTACTTC; CDR3 protein: CSARPNLAGLIYEQYF; clone size: many; D gene: TRBD2; J gene: TRBJ2-7; V gene: TRBV20-1
CDR3 DNA: TGTGCCAGCAGCTTAGTGGGGGCGCGGACTAGCGGGGAACCCAAGAGAGCCCAGTACTTC; CDR3 protein: CASSLVGARTSGEPKRAQYF; clone size: .; D gene: TRBD2; J gene: TRBJ2-5; V gene: TRBV7-8